These 6 T cell receptor beta chains were all obtained from the same sample, sequenced in a study of blood T cell repertoires in COVID-19. The data were produced by immunoSEQ multiplex PCR, yet TCRdb's version contains in-frame clones alone and is incomplete. Found here are roughly 200,000 clones, about 86% of them singletons; the top ten hold about 6%. Sequenced: peripheral blood. Source of these receptors: a man in his 60s who had recovered from COVID-19.

The CDR3 protein is CASSLAGIGEQYF. In DNA form, the CDR3 reads TGTGCCAGCAGCCTGGCGGGGATCGGAGAGCAGTACTTC. The V gene is TRBV5-6, the J gene TRBJ2-7, with a tentative D call TRBD2 (6 bases). CDR1 and CDR2 from the germline V gene are SGHDT and YYEEEE. V was pared by 4 bases and J by 7 bases, with 15 bases between. This CDR3 is built from 13 residues.

The V and J genes are TRBV7-3 and TRBJ1-1, with 7 bases fitting TRBD1. Germline V gives CDR1 SGHTA, CDR2 FQGTGA. The ends lost 5 bases at V and 3 bases at J; junction bases unmatched: 3. The CDR3 covers 13 residues. The CDR3: CASSPQGDTEAFF. CDR3 coding DNA: TGTGCCAGCAGCCCCCAGGGGGACACTGAAGCTTTCTTT.

V usage is TRBV9 and J usage is TRBJ2-4, with D tentatively TRBD2 (6 bases). CDR1 is SGDLS, CDR2 YYNGEE, per germline. The CDR3 sequence is 15 residues long. V was trimmed by 0 bases and J by 6 bases, leaving 13 bases between them. The CDR3: CASSVGETRLNIQYF. The CDR3 region has the DNA TGTGCCAGCAGCGTAGGGGAGACTAGACTAAACATTCAGTACTTC.

The rearrangement uses TRBV9 and TRBJ2-7; 16 bases agree with TRBD2. The CDR3 extends over 20 amino acids. The junction had 16 bases not matched to a gene; V was cut back by 4 bases and J by 3 bases. Per germline, CDR1 SGDLS and CDR2 YYNGEE. The CDR3 DNA follows: TGTGCCAGCAGCCCACGGGGCTCCGGGACTAGCGGGGGGGCGGGCTACGAGCAGTACTTC. Its protein product is CASSPRGSGTSGGAGYEQYF. Complete variable domain (other parts from reference TRBV9 and TRBJ2-7): DSGVTQTPKHLITATGQRVTLRCSPRSGDLSVYWYQQSLDQGLQFLIQYYNGEERAKGNILERFSAQQFPDLHSELNLSSLELGDSALYFCASSPRGSGTSGGAGYEQYFGPGTRLTVT.

This chain connects TRBV7-9 to TRBJ2-3; no firm D call. V was clipped by 7 bases and J by 3 bases, with 8 bases between them. The CDR3 is made up of 12 amino acids. Germline CDR1 and CDR2: SEHNR and FQNEAQ (reference sequence). In DNA, the CDR3 is TGTGCCAGCATTCAGATAACAGATACGCAGTATTTT. Translating gives CASIQITDTQYF.

V gene TRBV18 combines with J gene TRBJ1-2; 10 positions agree with TRBD1. The germline V gene encodes CDR1 KGHSH and CDR2 LQKENI. With 6 bases clipped from V and 3 bases from J, the junction kept 10 bases outside the gene matches. The CDR3 loop spans 16 amino acids. In DNA, the CDR3 is TGTGCCAGCTCGCGACTTTCCGGGACAGGGGACTATGGCTACACCTTC. The encoded protein is CASSRLSGTGDYGYTF.